One sample yielded the 26 T cell receptor beta chains listed below, sequenced in a study of blood T cell repertoires in COVID-19. Generated by immunoSEQ multiplex PCR, the TCRdb table keeps only in-frame clones and is missing some. This sample has approximately 300,000 clones, with 86% found just once. Sequencing was done on a sample of peripheral blood. These receptor sequences come from a woman in her forties or fifties with acute or convalescent COVID-19.

The chain links TRBV30 to TRBJ2-3, with 11 bases aligning to TRBD2. This CDR3 has 16 residues. CDR1 and CDR2 from the germline V gene are GTSNPN and SVGIG (reference sequence). The J segment lost 6 bases and the V segment lost 1 base, leaving 9 bases of the junction unmatched. As DNA, the CDR3 is TGTGCCTGGAGTGCTTACCTAGCGGGAGGTTGGGATACGCAGTATTTT. Encoded protein: CAWSAYLAGGWDTQYF.

The chain has TRBV7-3 and TRBJ2-5, with TRBD2 matching 14 bases. The CDR3 extends over 19 amino acids. J was trimmed by 0 bases and V by 5 bases; bases with no gene match: 11. Per the germline V gene, CDR1 is SGHTA and CDR2 is FQGTGA. The CDR3 spells CASSGKGLAGASDQETQYF. CDR3 bases: TGTGCCAGCAGCGGGAAGGGACTAGCGGGAGCTAGTGACCAAGAGACCCAGTACTTC.

The chain has TRBV28 and TRBJ2-5; TRBD1 is a possible D gene (5 bases). Germline assignment: CDR1 MDHEN and CDR2 SYDVKM. The length of the CDR3 is 15 residues. V was pared by 5 bases and J by 5 bases, with 18 bases between. The CDR3 region is CASSTVVGNRETQYF. For the CDR3, the DNA is TGTGCCAGCAGTACGGTGGTAGGAAACAGGGAGACCCAGTACTTC.

Turning to this clone: Its ends do not fully match the called genes, so a read error is possible. The chain carries TRBV3-1 (or the pseudogene TRBV3-2) and TRBJ1-1, with D perhaps TRBD1 (5 bases). The CDR3 length is 13 residues. Germline CDR1 and CDR2: LGHDT and YNNKEL (reference sequence). The CDR3 DNA follows: TGTGCCAGCAGCCAAGATCCCGCAGGGCGGTTTGCCTTT. Translated: CASSQDPAGRFAF.

This chain connects TRBV7-3 to TRBJ1-2, with 8 nucleotides matching TRBD1. J lost 8 bases, V lost 5 bases, and 7 bases had no gene match. Germline CDR1 reads SGHTA; CDR2 reads FQGTGA. The CDR3 runs 13 residues. The chain's CDR3 is CASSLQGAVGYTF. The DNA for the CDR3 is TGTGCCAGCAGCCTCCAGGGGGCAGTAGGCTACACCTTC.

This clone was counted a few times. The chain uses TRBV19 and TRBJ1-5; no clear D gene. The length of the CDR3 is 14 residues. Trimming shortened V by 2 bases and J by 2 bases, and 7 bases separated the two germline ends. Germline CDR1 reads LNHDA; CDR2 reads SQIVND (reference sequence). For the CDR3, the DNA is TGTGCCAGTAGTATACGGGATGGCAATCAGCCCCAGCATTTT. It encodes CASSIRDGNQPQHF.

Concerning this clone: The sample carries other DNA sequences with the same CDR3. The V call is TRBV5-1, the J call TRBJ2-1, with TRBD1 matching over 7 bases. The germline V gene has CDR1 SGHRS and CDR2 YFSETQ. V lost 0 bases and J lost 4; bases outside the gene matches: 1. CDR3 size: 14 residues. The CDR3 region is CASSLGDRYNEQFF. In DNA form, the CDR3 reads TGCGCCAGCAGCTTGGGGGACAGATACAATGAGCAGTTCTTC.

The gene calls are TRBV27 and TRBJ2-6, with 7 bases identical to TRBD1. Per germline, CDR1 MNHEY and CDR2 SMNVEV (reference sequence). Losses at the gene ends were 6 bases for V and 3 bases for J; bases not matched to a gene: 8. This CDR3 comprises 16 residues. The CDR3 DNA sequence: TGTGCCAGCAGGGAGGTAGGGGGCCGTGGGGCCAACGTCCTGACTTTC. Amino acids: CASREVGGRGANVLTF.

The chain recombines TRBV9 with TRBJ1-5, with TRBD1 as a possible D gene (6 bases). This CDR3 comprises 14 residues. Germline-derived CDR1 and CDR2 are SGDLS and YYNGEE. Trimming left V 2 bases short and J 6 bases short, with 12 bases between. The CDR3 DNA follows: TGTGCCAGCAGCGTCTCAGGGGCTAGTCAGCCCCAGCATTTT. This gives the protein CASSVSGASQPQHF.

The genes are TRBV28 and TRBJ1-1; D might be TRBD1 (5 bases). The CDR3 covers 14 residues. Germline V gives CDR1 MDHEN, CDR2 SYDVKM. The germline V and J ends were trimmed by 1 base and 1 base, with 7 bases remaining between them. CDR3 protein: CASSLYRRNTEAFF. CDR3 DNA sequence: TGTGCCAGCAGTTTATACAGGAGGAACACTGAAGCTTTCTTT.

The rearrangement uses TRBV15 and TRBJ2-5; 8 bases match TRBD1. Germline CDR1 and CDR2: LNHNV and YYDKDF (reference sequence). The CDR3 runs to 16 residues. The V and J ends lost 1 base and 5 bases, in that order; junction bases with no gene match: 9. The CDR3 DNA reads TGTGCCACCAGCAGAGCTGACAGGGGCCGAGGGGAGACCCAGTACTTC. Amino acid sequence: CATSRADRGRGETQYF. The complete variable domain, with remaining parts taken from reference TRBV15 and TRBJ2-5, reads DAMVIQNPRYQVTQFGKPVTLSCSQTLNHNVMYWYQQKSSQAPKLLFHYYDKDFNNEADTPDNFQSRRPNTSFCFLDIRSPGLGDTAMYLCATSRADRGRGETQYFGPGTRLLVL.

V and J are TRBV4-2 and TRBJ1-3; TRBD1 agrees at 10 bases. The CDR3 is 16 amino acids. V was pared by 1 base and J by 3 bases, with 3 bases of the junction left unmatched. CDR1 is LGHNA, CDR2 YNFKEQ, per germline. The CDR3 sequence is CASSQADRGGGNTIYF. Here the CDR3 DNA reads TGTGCCAGCAGCCAAGCGGACAGGGGGGGTGGAAACACCATATATTTT.

This chain uses TRBV18 with TRBJ1-2, with 8 positions matching TRBD1. The germline CDR1 and CDR2 sequences are KGHSH and LQKENI. Unmatched junction bases numbered 8, after V lost 4 bases and J lost 10 bases. This CDR3 has 13 amino acids. The CDR3 protein is CASSLTGEENYTF. The CDR3 coding sequence is TGTGCCAGCTCACTGACAGGGGAGGAGAACTACACCTTC.

The V call is TRBV6-4, the J call TRBJ2-3; no clear D. CDR1 MRHNA and CDR2 SNTAGT come from the germline V gene. This CDR3 spans 14 amino acids. V was clipped by 0 bases and J by 2 bases, with 6 bases between them. The CDR3 region has the DNA TGTGCCAGCAGTGACTCTGAAGCCACAGATACGCAGTATTTT. Amino acid sequence: CASSDSEATDTQYF.

The chain uses TRBV4-3 and TRBJ2-1, with 9 bases fitting TRBD2. The germline V gene has CDR1 LGHNA and CDR2 YSLEER. Losses at the gene ends were 3 bases for V and 5 bases for J; bases not matched to a gene: 8. This CDR3 has 16 residues. Here the CDR3 reads CASSQGGGRANNEQFF. In DNA, the CDR3 is TGCGCCAGCAGCCAGGGGGGCGGGAGGGCTAACAATGAGCAGTTCTTC.

The chain employs TRBV30 and TRBJ1-5; TRBD1 agrees at 9 bases. This CDR3 is 13 amino acids long. Trimming took 5 bases from V and 6 from J; bases not matched to a gene: 5. From germline, CDR1 is GTSNPN and CDR2 SVGIG (reference sequence). CDR3 sequence: CAWSGTGRQPQHF. The CDR3 DNA reads TGTGCCTGGTCCGGGACAGGGCGTCAGCCCCAGCATTTT.

The V gene is TRBV5-5, the J gene TRBJ1-2; 7 nucleotides agree with TRBD1. V lost 5 bases to trimming and J lost 6 bases; unmatched junction nucleotides: 10. In germline, CDR1 is SGHKS, CDR2 YYEKEE (reference sequence). The CDR3 sequence is 14 residues long. CDR3 nucleotides: TGTGCCAGCAGAAAGACAGGGATAGGGAATGGCTACACCTTC. Amino acids: CASRKTGIGNGYTF.

V usage is TRBV15 and J usage is TRBJ2-3; D is perhaps TRBD2 (5 bases). CDR3 length: 15 amino acids. CDR1 is LNHNV, CDR2 YYDKDF, per germline (reference sequence). Trimming removed 1 base at V and 5 bases at J, with 13 bases between. The CDR3 here is CATSRAPTGVDTQYF. CDR3 DNA sequence: TGTGCCACCAGCAGAGCACCGACCGGGGTAGATACGCAGTATTTT.

The rearrangement links TRBV2 to TRBJ1-1, with D possibly being TRBD1 (5 bases). CDR1 and CDR2 (germline): SNHLY, FYNNEI. V dropped 4 bases and J dropped 10 bases, with 16 bases sitting between them. There are 13 residues in the CDR3. CDR3: CASSGGVSTGAFF. CDR3 bases: TGTGCCAGCAGTGGGGGGGTCTCAACGGGAGCTTTCTTT.

The chain uses TRBV7-2 and TRBJ2-3; the D is unclear. This CDR3 has 14 amino acids. CDR1 and CDR2 (germline): SGHTA, FQGNSA. The V end was cut by 4 bases, the J end by 4 bases, with 12 bases between. The CDR3 DNA reads as TGTGCCAGCAGCTCCCCCGGAGCCCCAGATACGCAGTATTTT. It specifies CASSSPGAPDTQYF.

The gene calls are TRBV5-1 and TRBJ1-2; D might be TRBD1 (6 bases). Germline CDR1 reads SGHRS; CDR2 reads YFSETQ. The length of the CDR3 is 15 residues. Trimming removed 4 bases at V and 4 bases at J, with 17 bases between. CDR3 bases: TGCGCCAGCAGCCAAGGTACAGGGATATCCTATGGCTACACCTTC. Its translation: CASSQGTGISYGYTF.

The V gene is TRBV4-2, the J gene TRBJ2-3; TRBD1 aligns across 10 bases. In germline, CDR1 is LGHNA, CDR2 YNFKEQ. V trimming: 4 bases; J trimming: 3 bases; junction bases outside the gene matches: 13. This CDR3 contains 18 residues. The CDR3 is CASSPDPVTGGMTDTQYF. CDR3 DNA: TGTGCCAGCAGCCCAGACCCTGTGACAGGGGGCATGACAGATACGCAGTATTTT.

The chain employs TRBV5-1 and TRBJ1-2, with TRBD1 matching over 9 bases. CDR1 SGHRS and CDR2 YFSETQ come from the germline V gene. The CDR3 is 16 residues long. V trimming: 2 bases; J trimming: 4 bases; junction bases outside the gene matches: 9. CDR3 in amino acids: CASSFLGTGLIYGYTF. CDR3 sequence (DNA): TGCGCCAGCAGCTTTCTAGGGACAGGGCTTATCTATGGCTACACCTTC.

The V call is TRBV30, the J call TRBJ1-2, with 7 positions matching TRBD1. CDR1 GTSNPN and CDR2 SVGIG come from the germline V gene (reference sequence). CDR3 length equals 13 residues. V lost 2 bases to trimming and J lost 5 bases; unmatched junction nucleotides: 5. The CDR3 DNA follows: TGTGCCTGGAGTAGAGGGGGCGGATATGGCTACACCTTC. It encodes CAWSRGGGYGYTF. Together with reference TRBV30 and TRBJ1-2, the CDR3 gives the full variable domain: SQTIHQWPATLVQPVGSPLSLECTVEGTSNPNLYWYRQAAGRGLQLLFYSVGIGQISSEVPQNLSASRPQDRQFILSSKKLLLSDSGFYLCAWSRGGGYGYTFGSGTRLTVV.

The J gene is TRBJ1-2, the V gene TRBV28; weak D call: TRBD1 (6 bases). V shed 6 bases and J shed 3 bases, with 8 bases lying between them. Germline CDR1 is MDHEN and CDR2 is SYDVKM. The length of the CDR3 is 12 residues. The CDR3 DNA is TGTGCCAGCAGACCAGGGGACTATGGCTACACCTTC. Translation: CASRPGDYGYTF.

The J gene is TRBJ1-4, the V gene TRBV2, with D uncertain. CDR3 size: 14 residues. V dropped 4 bases and J dropped 0 bases, with 6 bases sitting between them. The V gene's germline CDR1 is SNHLY and CDR2 FYNNEI. The CDR3 region has the DNA TGTGCCAGCAGTGGTTCCGCAACTAATGAAAAACTGTTTTTT. This encodes CASSGSATNEKLFF.